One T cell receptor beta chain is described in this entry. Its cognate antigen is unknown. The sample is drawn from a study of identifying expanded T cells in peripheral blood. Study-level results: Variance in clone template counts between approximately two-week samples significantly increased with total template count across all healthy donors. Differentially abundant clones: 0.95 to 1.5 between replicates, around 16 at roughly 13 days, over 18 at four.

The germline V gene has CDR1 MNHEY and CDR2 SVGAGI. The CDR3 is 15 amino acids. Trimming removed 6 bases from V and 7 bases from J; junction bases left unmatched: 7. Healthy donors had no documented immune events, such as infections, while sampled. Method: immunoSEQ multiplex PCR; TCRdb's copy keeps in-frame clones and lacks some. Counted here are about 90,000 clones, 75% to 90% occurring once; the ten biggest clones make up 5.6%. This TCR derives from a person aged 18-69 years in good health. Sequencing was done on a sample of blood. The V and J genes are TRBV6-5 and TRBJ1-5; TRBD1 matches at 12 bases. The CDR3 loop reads CASSLGTGGQQPQHF. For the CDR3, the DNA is TGTGCCAGCAGCCTTGGGACAGGGGGCCAGCAGCCCCAGCATTTT.